The clone carrying this T cell receptor (beta chain) turned up a few times. Its target is not known. This entry is derived from a study of response to subunit inactivated influenza vaccine. Whole-study findings and limits: After each seasonal influenza vaccination, few new T cells are recruited, the authors suggested.

With V trimmed by 3 bases and J by 0 bases, 3 bases remained unmatched. This CDR3 region has 15 residues. The germline CDR1 and CDR2 sequences are SGHTA and FQGNSA. TCRdb reprocessed the RT-PCR reads with MiXCR, giving one entry per CDR3 protein. Counted here are 750,000 to 850,000 distinct CDR3 sequences, about 18% occurring once; the ten biggest clones make up about a tenth. The receptor's source is a man aged 50 or older who received an inactivated influenza vaccine. Sequencing used PBMCs from blood, obtained 5 to 6 days after vaccination. The chain employs TRBV7-2 and TRBJ2-3, with 7 bases fitting TRBD2. CDR3 sequence (DNA): TGTGCCAGCAGCTTCCGGACTAGAAGCACAGATACGCAGTATTTT. Its protein product is CASSFRTRSTDTQYF. Complete variable domain (other parts from reference TRBV7-2 and TRBJ2-3): GAGVSQSPSNKVTEKGKDVELRCDPISGHTALYWYRQSLGQGLEFLIYFQGNSAPDKSGLPSDRFSAERTGGSVSTLTIQRTQQEDSAVYLCASSFRTRSTDTQYFGPGTRLTVL.